The sequence of this TCR beta chain was determined in a study of blood T cell repertoires in COVID-19. As processed by the authors: Amplification from reference gene primers served as the basis for estimated nucleated cell counts. Sequenced by immunoSEQ multiplex PCR; TCRdb stores in-frame clones only, minus some. V, J and clone size are those of that table, while D and trimming were read from the DNA. The table lists roughly 320,000 clones, more than 75% of them singletons. Germline loops: CDR1 SEHNR, CDR2 FQNEAQ (reference sequence). The CDR3 is 15 amino acids. Trimming took off 5 bases at V and 8 bases at J, with 19 bases between the two ends.

This TCR was recovered from a man between 65 and 85 years old with acute or convalescent COVID-19. V usage is TRBV7-9 and J usage is TRBJ2-1; D might be TRBD1 (7 bases). Sequenced input: peripheral blood. The CDR3 here is CASSPQGGRVDEQFF. The CDR3 nucleotides are TGTGCCAGCAGCCCCCAGGGGGGCAGGGTCGATGAGCAGTTCTTC.